This T cell receptor (beta chain) was identified in a study of neoadjuvant anti-PD-1 for oral cavity cancer. For the study at large: Before surgery, most patients got three to four biweekly 3 mg/kg nivolumab doses.

TCRdb keeps only in-frame clones here, not all; method: immunoSEQ multiplex PCR. The data contain about 7,000 clones, roughly 78% of them seen just once; the ten biggest clones take up less than 3%. Patients had newly diagnosed, untreated stage II-IVA oral cavity squamous cell carcinoma. Patients had HPV-negative, locally advanced oral cavity squamous cell carcinoma. Blood cells were analyzed directly, without culture or expansion. The specimen comprised PBMCs, sampled before nivolumab (anti-PD-1) treatment. The source of this sequence is a person aged 35 to 85 with oral cavity squamous cell carcinoma.

In DNA, the CDR3 is TGTGCCAGCAGTCCGTCCTGGGGGGGCGAAGTAGGAGCTTTCTTT. This translates into CASSPSWGGEVGAFF. V gene TRBV27 combines with J gene TRBJ1-1; a weak D match, TRBD1 (6 bases). This CDR3 is 15 amino acids long. Germline V gene sequence: CDR1 MNHEY, CDR2 SMNVEV (reference sequence). With 5 bases removed from V and 10 bases from J, the gap between germline ends came to 23 bases.